The T cell receptor (beta chain) described here comes from a study of immune evolution from preneoplasia to lung adenocarcinoma. Histologic diagnosis was independently verified by two lung pathologists. Per germline, CDR1 SGHRS and CDR2 YFSETQ. The CDR3 is made up of 12 amino acids. Trimming stripped 7 bases from V and 5 bases from J, with 11 bases between. The data were produced by immunoSEQ multiplex PCR, yet TCRdb's version contains in-frame clones alone and is incomplete. Of fewer than 50,000 clones listed, less than 85% are singletons. This clonotype originated in a person in their sixties with lung adenocarcinoma. The sequenced sample was FFPE invasive lung adenocarcinoma tissue. This chain uses TRBV5-1 with TRBJ2-3; D may be TRBD1 (6 bases). The CDR3 is CASWIQGDTQYF. CDR3 DNA sequence: TGCGCCAGCTGGATACAGGGAGATACGCAGTATTTT.